This T cell receptor (beta chain) was obtained from a study of blood T cell repertoires in COVID-19. Individuals drawn from around 25 US areas were about 18 to 95 years old. Participants had their cohort set by participant-reported clinical history. Two negative PCRs, clearance, or symptom resolution characterized the recovered Cohort 3 donors. Many counts were recorded for this clone. There are 14 residues in the CDR3. Germline V gene data show CDR1 as SGDLS and CDR2 as YYNGEE. V was pared by 3 bases and J by 5 bases, with 14 bases between. The data were produced by immunoSEQ multiplex PCR, yet TCRdb's version contains in-frame clones alone and is incomplete. The sample has 240,000 or so clones; about 82% are singletons.

The chain combines TRBV9 with TRBJ1-1, with D perhaps matching TRBD1 (6 bases). This TCR derives from a woman aged 45-65 years who had recovered from COVID-19. Sequenced material: PBMCs or T cells enriched from blood (not recorded which). The CDR3 DNA reads TGTGCCAGCAGCGCCCGACAGGCGGGTACTGAAGCTTTCTTT. Encoded protein: CASSARQAGTEAFF. Full variable domain (remainder filled in from reference TRBV9 and TRBJ1-1): DSGVTQTPKHLITATGQRVTLRCSPRSGDLSVYWYQQSLDQGLQFLIQYYNGEERAKGNILERFSAQQFPDLHSELNLSSLELGDSALYFCASSARQAGTEAFFGQGTRLTVV.